These T cell receptor beta chains were read from a single sample in a study of Graves' ophthalmopathy and Graves' hyperthyroidism. From the multiplex PCR reads, TCRdb called clonotypes with MiXCR, one entry per CDR3 protein. The sample holds under 350,000 distinct CDR3 sequences, 15% to 20% seen once. The sequencing sample was made of peripheral blood. These receptors were obtained from an adult man with Graves' ophthalmopathy. Each CDR3 is given with its conserved first and last residue. Fields, in order: D gene, J gene, clone size, V gene, CDR3 protein, CDR3 DNA. The D gene is left open where the match is weak. Not every row has a clone size; where given, it reads once, few, many or a size class.

. TRBJ2-7 . TRBV6-1 CASSPGVNPYEQYF TGTGCCAGCAGTCCGGGGGTAAATCCCTACGAGCAGTACTTC
. TRBJ2-5 many TRBV3-1 CASSQTVIPGHQETQYF TGTGCCAGCAGCCAAACAGTAATCCCGGGACACCAGGAGACCCAGTACTTC
. TRBJ2-7 many TRBV7-2 CASSLGPSAAWDEQYF TGTGCCAGCAGCTTAGGGCCTTCGGCAGCATGGGACGAGCAGTACTTC
TRBD1 TRBJ2-2 . TRBV6-1 CASSQGASNTGELSF TGTGCCAGCAGTCAGGGGGCATCGAACACCGGGGAGCTGTCTTTT
TRBD1 TRBJ1-2 . TRBV28 CASSHDRAGGYTF TGTGCCAGCAGCCACGACAGGGCTGGTGGCTACACCTTC
. TRBJ1-2 . TRBV15 CATSRDMVGAVNYGYTF TGTGCCACCAGCAGAGATATGGTAGGGGCGGTCAACTATGGCTACACCTTC
. TRBJ2-7 many TRBV5-1 CASSLALFANRPYEQYF TGCGCCAGCAGCTTGGCCCTCTTTGCTAATCGCCCCTACGAGCAGTACTTC
TRBD2 TRBJ2-5 many TRBV7-2 CASRRGGAGQETQYF TGTGCCAGCAGGCGGGGGGGGGCTGGGCAAGAGACCCAGTACTTC
. TRBJ2-1 many TRBV6-5 CASRPLRRGSSYNEQFF TGTGCCAGCAGACCTCTGCGCCGGGGGAGCTCCTACAATGAGCAGTTCTTC
. TRBJ2-7 . TRBV20-1 CSVPLEYEQYF TGCAGTGTCCCACTGGAGTACGAGCAGTACTTC
TRBD1 TRBJ2-5 many TRBV7-8 CASSQTGLGQYF TGTGCCAGCAGCCAGACAGGGCTGGGTCAGTACTTC
TRBD1 TRBJ1-6 many TRBV5-1 CASSLRDRGRSPLHF TGCGCCAGCAGCTTGCGGGACAGGGGTAGGTCACCCCTCCACTTT
TRBD2 TRBJ2-5 . TRBV6-1 CASTGGRTGLAGGAQYF TGTGCCAGCACCGGGGGAAGGACAGGACTAGCGGGAGGTGCCCAGTACTTC
TRBD2 TRBJ2-7 few TRBV4-1 CASSQSATSGGEQCF TGCGCCAGCAGCCAATCCGCGACTAGCGGGGGCGAGCAGTGCTTC
TRBD1 TRBJ1-6 . TRBV12-3/TRBV12-4 CASRPRQGRNSPLHF TGTGCCAGCAGACCCAGACAGGGGAGAAATTCACCCCTCCACTTT
. TRBJ1-5 many TRBV12-3/TRBV12-4 CASSFRMGSNQPQHF TGTGCCAGCAGTTTCAGGATGGGCAGCAATCAGCCCCAGCATTTT
TRBD2 TRBJ2-7 many TRBV30 CAWSVRGASYEQYF TGTGCCTGGAGTGTGCGGGGGGCCTCCTACGAGCAGTACTTC